This TCR beta chain was recorded in a study of cytomegalovirus exposure and HLA in healthy donors. About this clone itself: The antigen remains undetermined.

60 Vbeta and 13 Jbeta primers were used in PCR. Measured with immunoSEQ multiplex PCR; TCRdb has only the in-frame clones, and not every one. Here the sample table reports under 200,000 clones. Findings and caveats of the study: What a later analysis reportedly showed was that an Asian-associated ancestry cluster had fewer N-insertions than the approximately 700-donor mean.

V lost 6 bases, J lost 4 bases, and 13 bases lay in between. The CDR3 loop spans 14 amino acids. Germline V gene lookup returns CDR1 SGHTA and CDR2 FQGNSA. This receptor was obtained from a woman aged 18-29 years in good health and CMV-seropositive. V is TRBV7-2 and J is TRBJ1-3; a weak D match, TRBD1 (6 bases). Specimen: PBMCs. This CDR3 is CASRPTGIGNTIYF. CDR3 nucleotides: TGTGCCAGCAGACCTACAGGGATCGGAAACACCATATATTTT. The full variable domain, rest sourced from reference TRBV7-2 and TRBJ1-3, is GAGVSQSPSNKVTEKGKDVELRCDPISGHTALYWYRQSLGQGLEFLIYFQGNSAPDKSGLPSDRFSAERTGGSVSTLTIQRTQQEDSAVYLCASRPTGIGNTIYFGEGSWLTVV.